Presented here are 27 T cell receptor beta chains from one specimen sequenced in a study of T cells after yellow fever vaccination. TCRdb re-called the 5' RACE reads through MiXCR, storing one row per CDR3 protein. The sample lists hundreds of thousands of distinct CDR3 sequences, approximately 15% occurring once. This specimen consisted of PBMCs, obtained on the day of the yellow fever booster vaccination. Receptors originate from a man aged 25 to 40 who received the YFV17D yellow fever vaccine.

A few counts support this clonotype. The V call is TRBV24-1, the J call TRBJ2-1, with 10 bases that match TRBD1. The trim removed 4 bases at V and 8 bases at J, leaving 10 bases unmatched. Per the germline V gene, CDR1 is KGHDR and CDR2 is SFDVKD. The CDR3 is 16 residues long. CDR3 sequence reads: CATSEARTGGLDEQFF. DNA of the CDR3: TGTGCCACCAGTGAAGCAAGGACAGGGGGGCTGGATGAGCAGTTCTTC.

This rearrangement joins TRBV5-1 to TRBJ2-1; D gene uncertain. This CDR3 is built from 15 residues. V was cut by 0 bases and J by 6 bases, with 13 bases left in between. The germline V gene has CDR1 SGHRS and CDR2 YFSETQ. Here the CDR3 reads CASSLASSSVNEQFF. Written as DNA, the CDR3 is TGCGCCAGCAGCTTGGCCTCCAGTTCGGTCAATGAGCAGTTCTTC. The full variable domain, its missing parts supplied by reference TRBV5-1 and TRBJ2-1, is KAGVTQTPRYLIKTRGQQVTLSCSPISGHRSVSWYQQTPGQGLQFLFEYFSETQRNKGNFPGRFSGRQFSNSRSEMNVSTLELGDSALYLCASSLASSSVNEQFFGPGTRLTVL.

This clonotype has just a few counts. The CDR3 nucleotides are TGTGCCAGCAGCGATAGGAGCGCGTACGAGCAGTACTTC. This codes for CASSDRSAYEQYF. This chain uses TRBV14 with TRBJ2-7; no reliable D call. With 5 bases removed from V and 4 bases from J, the gap between germline ends came to 12 bases. Germline CDR1 and CDR2: SGHDN and FVKESK. The CDR3 length is 13 residues.

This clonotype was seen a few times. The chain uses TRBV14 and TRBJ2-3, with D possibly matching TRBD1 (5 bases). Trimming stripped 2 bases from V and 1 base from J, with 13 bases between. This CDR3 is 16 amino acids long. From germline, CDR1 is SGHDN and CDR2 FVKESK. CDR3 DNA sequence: TGTGCCAGCAGCCAATACAGGCGATCCGGCACAGATACGCAGTATTTT. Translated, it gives CASSQYRRSGTDTQYF.

The CDR3 spells CASSPSLSGTQYF. Here the CDR3 DNA reads TGTGCCAGCAGCCCGAGTCTAAGTGGTACGCAGTATTTT. V gene TRBV11-2 combines with J gene TRBJ2-3, with D uncertain. Trimming removed 5 bases at V and 8 bases at J, with 14 bases between. In germline, CDR1 is SGHAT, CDR2 FQNNGV. This CDR3 has 13 residues.

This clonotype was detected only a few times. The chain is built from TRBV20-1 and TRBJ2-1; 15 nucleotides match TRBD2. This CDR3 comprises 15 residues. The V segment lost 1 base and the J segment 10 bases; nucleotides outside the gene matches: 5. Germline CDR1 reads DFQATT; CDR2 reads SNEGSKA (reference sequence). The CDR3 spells CSARGGLAGGREQFF. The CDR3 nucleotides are TGCAGTGCTAGAGGGGGACTAGCGGGAGGAAGGGAGCAGTTCTTC.

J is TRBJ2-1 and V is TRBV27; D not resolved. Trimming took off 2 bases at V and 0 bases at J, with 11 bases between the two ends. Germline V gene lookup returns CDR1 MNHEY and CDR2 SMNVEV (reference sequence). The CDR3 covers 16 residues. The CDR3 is CASSLEVSSSYNEQFF. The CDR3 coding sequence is TGTGCCAGCAGTTTAGAAGTTTCAAGCTCCTACAATGAGCAGTTCTTC.

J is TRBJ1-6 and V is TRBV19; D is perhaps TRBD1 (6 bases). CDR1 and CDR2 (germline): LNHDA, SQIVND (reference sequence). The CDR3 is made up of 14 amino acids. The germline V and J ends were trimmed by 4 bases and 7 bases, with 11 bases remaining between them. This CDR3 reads CASSSTGSNSPLHF. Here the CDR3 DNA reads TGTGCCAGTAGTAGCACAGGGTCAAATTCACCCCTCCACTTT.

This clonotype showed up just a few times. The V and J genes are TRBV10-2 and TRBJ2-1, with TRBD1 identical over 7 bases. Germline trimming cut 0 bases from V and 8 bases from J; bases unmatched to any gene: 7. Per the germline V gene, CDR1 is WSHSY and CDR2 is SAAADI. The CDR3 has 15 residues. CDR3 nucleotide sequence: TGCGCCAGCAGTGAGTCCCCTTCGACAGGGCATGAGCAGTTCTTC. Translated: CASSESPSTGHEQFF.

The CDR3 DNA follows: TGTGCCAGCATACGGACAGGGGACACCGGGGAGCTGTTTTTT. Its translation: CASIRTGDTGELFF. This chain links TRBV7-9 with TRBJ2-2, with 9 bases that match TRBD1. V trimming: 7 bases; J trimming: 3 bases; junction bases outside the gene matches: 3. Per the germline V gene, CDR1 is SEHNR and CDR2 is FQNEAQ (reference sequence). The CDR3 runs 14 residues.

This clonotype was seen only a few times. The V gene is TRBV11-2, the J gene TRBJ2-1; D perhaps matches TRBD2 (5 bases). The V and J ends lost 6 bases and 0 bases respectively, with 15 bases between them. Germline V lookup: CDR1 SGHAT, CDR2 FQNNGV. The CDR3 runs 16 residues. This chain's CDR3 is CASRPPGSTSYNEQFF. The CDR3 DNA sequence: TGTGCCAGCAGACCGCCGGGATCCACCTCCTACAATGAGCAGTTCTTC.

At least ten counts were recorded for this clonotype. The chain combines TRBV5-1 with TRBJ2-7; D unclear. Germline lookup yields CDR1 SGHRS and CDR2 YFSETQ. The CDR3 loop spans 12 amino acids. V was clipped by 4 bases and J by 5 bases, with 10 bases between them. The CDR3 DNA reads TGCGCCAGCAGCCCGGTTGGGGACGAGCAGTACTTC. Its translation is CASSPVGDEQYF.

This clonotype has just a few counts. CDR3 coding DNA: TGTGCCAGCAGCCAGTCCGGGACTAGAATCGCGGATGAGCAGTTCTTC. This codes for CASSQSGTRIADEQFF. This chain joins TRBV7-8 and TRBJ2-1, with 8 positions matching TRBD2. V shed 5 bases, J shed 8 bases, and the junction held 14 bases outside the gene matches. Germline CDR1 reads SGHVS; CDR2 reads FQNEAQ. The CDR3 totals 16 residues.

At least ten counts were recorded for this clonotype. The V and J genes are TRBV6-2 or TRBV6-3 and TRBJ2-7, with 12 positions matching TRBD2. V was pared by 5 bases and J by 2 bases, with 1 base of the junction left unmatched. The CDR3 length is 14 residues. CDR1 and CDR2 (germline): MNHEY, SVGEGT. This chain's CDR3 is CASSRLAGAYEQYF. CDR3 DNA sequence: TGTGCCAGCAGTCGACTAGCGGGAGCCTACGAGCAGTACTTC.

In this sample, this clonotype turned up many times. The CDR3 protein is CASSRLGAGPYGEQFF. DNA of the CDR3: TGTGCCAGCAGCCGTCTCGGCGCGGGACCCTACGGTGAGCAGTTCTTC. The chain combines TRBV5-6 with TRBJ2-1, with D perhaps TRBD2 (6 bases). This CDR3 has 16 amino acids. Germline assignment: CDR1 SGHDT and CDR2 YYEEEE. Trimming stripped 4 bases from V and 9 bases from J, with 23 bases between. Variable domain in full (rest from reference TRBV5-6 and TRBJ2-1): DAGVTQSPTHLIKTRGQQVTLRCSPKSGHDTVSWYQQALGQGPQFIFQYYEEEERQRGNFPDRFSGHQFPNYSSELNVNALLLGDSALYLCASSRLGAGPYGEQFFGPGTRLTVL.

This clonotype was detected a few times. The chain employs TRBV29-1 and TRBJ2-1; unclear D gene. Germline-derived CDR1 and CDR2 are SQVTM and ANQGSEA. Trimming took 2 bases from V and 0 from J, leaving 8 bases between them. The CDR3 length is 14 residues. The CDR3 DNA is TGCAGCGTTGAACCGGCGACCTCCTACAATGAGCAGTTCTTC. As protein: CSVEPATSYNEQFF.

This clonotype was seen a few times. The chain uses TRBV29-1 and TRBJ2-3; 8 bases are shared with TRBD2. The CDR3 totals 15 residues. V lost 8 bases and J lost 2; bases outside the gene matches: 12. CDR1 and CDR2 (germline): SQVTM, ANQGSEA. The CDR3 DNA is TGCAGCTCTCTGAAAAGCGGGAGTATCACAGATACGCAGTATTTT. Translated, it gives CSSLKSGSITDTQYF.

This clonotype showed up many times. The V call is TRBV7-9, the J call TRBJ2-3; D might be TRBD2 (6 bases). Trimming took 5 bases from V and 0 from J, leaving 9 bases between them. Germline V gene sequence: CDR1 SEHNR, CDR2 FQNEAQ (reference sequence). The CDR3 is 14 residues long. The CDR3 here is CASSRRGSTDTQYF. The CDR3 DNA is TGTGCCAGCAGCCGGAGGGGTAGCACAGATACGCAGTATTTT.

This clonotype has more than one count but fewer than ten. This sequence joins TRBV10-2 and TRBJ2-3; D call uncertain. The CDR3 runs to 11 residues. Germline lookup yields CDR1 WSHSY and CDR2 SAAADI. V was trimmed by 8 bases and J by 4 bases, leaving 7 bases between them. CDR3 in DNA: TGCGCCAGCGGCCTTTCAGATACGCAGTATTTT. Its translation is CASGLSDTQYF.

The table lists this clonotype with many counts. The CDR3 DNA follows: TGTGCCAGCTCACCACCGGGCAGGGGGGCTGGAGCCAAAAACATTCAGTACTTC. Translated, it gives CASSPPGRGAGAKNIQYF. V usage is TRBV18 and J usage is TRBJ2-4; weak D call: TRBD1 (7 bases). The CDR3 is made up of 18 amino acids. V shed 0 bases and J shed 0 bases, with 15 bases lying between them. Germline CDR1 is KGHSH and CDR2 is LQKENI.

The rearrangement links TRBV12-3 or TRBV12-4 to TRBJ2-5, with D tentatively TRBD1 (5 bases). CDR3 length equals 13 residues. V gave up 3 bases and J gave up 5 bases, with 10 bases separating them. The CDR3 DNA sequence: TGTGCCAGCAGTTTCGGCAGGGTGGAGACCCAGTACTTC. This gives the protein CASSFGRVETQYF.

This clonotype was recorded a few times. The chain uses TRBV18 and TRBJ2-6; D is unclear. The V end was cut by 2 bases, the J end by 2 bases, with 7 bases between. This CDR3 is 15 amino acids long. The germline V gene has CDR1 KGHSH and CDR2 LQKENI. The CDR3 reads CASSPSNPGANVLTF. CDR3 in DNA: TGTGCCAGCTCACCATCCAATCCTGGGGCCAACGTCCTGACTTTC.

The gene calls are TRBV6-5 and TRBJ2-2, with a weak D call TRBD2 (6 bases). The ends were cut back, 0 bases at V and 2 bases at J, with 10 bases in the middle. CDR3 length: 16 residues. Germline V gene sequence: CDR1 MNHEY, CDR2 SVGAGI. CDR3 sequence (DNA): TGTGCCAGCAGTTACTCCTGGCGGGGTAACACCGGGGAGCTGTTTTTT. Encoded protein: CASSYSWRGNTGELFF.

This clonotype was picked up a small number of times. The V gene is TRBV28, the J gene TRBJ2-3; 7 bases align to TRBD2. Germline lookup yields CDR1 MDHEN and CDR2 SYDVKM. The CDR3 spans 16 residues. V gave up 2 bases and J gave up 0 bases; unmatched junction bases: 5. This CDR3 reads CASSLISSGSTDTQYF. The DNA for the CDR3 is TGTGCCAGCAGTTTAATCTCTAGCGGTAGCACAGATACGCAGTATTTT. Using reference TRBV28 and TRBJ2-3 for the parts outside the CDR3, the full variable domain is DVKVTQSSRYLVKRTGEKVFLECVQDMDHENMFWYRQDPGLGLRLIYFSYDVKMKEKGDIPEGYSVSREKKERFSLILESASTNQTSMYLCASSLISSGSTDTQYFGPGTRLTVL.

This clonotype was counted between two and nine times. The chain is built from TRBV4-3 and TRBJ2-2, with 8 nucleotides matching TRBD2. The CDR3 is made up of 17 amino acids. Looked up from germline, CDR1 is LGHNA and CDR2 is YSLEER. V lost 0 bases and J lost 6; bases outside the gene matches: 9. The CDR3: CASSQEGLAGPPGELFF. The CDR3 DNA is TGCGCCAGCAGCCAAGAGGGGCTAGCGGGCCCACCCGGGGAGCTGTTTTTT.

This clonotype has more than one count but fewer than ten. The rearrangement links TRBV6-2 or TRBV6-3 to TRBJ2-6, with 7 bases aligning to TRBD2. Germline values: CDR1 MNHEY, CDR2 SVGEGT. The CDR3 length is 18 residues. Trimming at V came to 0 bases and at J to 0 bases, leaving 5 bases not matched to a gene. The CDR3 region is CASSYSGRADSGANVLTF. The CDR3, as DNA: TGTGCCAGCAGTTACTCTGGGAGGGCCGACTCTGGGGCCAACGTCCTGACTTTC.

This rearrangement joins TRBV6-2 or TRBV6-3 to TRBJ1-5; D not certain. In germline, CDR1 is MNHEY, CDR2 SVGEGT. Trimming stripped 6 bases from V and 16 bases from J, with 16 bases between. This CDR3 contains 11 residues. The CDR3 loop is CASSQGPSQHF. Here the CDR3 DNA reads TGTGCCAGCAGCCAAGGGCCTTCGCAACATTTT.